Described below is a single T cell receptor beta chain sequence and its context. Enrollees, roughly 18 to 89 years old, lived in 24 US areas. Participants' own reports of clinical history determined their cohort assignment. Clones were read by immunoSEQ multiplex PCR, and TCRdb kept only the in-frame ones, dropping some. The sample lists 220,000 or so clones, around 83% occurring once. The data were taken from a study of blood T cell repertoires in COVID-19. Whole-study context: PBMCs, B-cell-depleted T cells, or T cells were the source of the cDNA or gDNA that made up the material.

Sequencing input: PBMCs or T cells enriched from blood (not recorded which). The sequence was obtained from a woman aged 35 to 49 who had recovered from COVID-19.

The CDR3: CASTLGESYEQYF. In DNA, the CDR3 is TGCGCCAGTACGCTCGGTGAATCCTACGAGCAGTACTTC. V usage is TRBV5-1 and J usage is TRBJ2-7; D is undetermined. Deletions cut 8 bases from V and 1 base from J, with 13 bases between. Germline CDR1 SGHRS, CDR2 YFSETQ. There are 13 residues in the CDR3.